This T cell receptor beta chain was identified during a study of T-cell memory formation after mild COVID-19. On the study more broadly: Most TCR clusters belonged to a single donor. Study-wide results and limits: Contracting CD4+ clones lay largely in CM and EM, with CD8+ ones residing in EMRA. Memory from before infection featured some responding clones, which suggests cross-reactive memory joined. Among clones contracting day 15 to 85, CD4/CD8 was balanced, whereas later expanders leaned CD4+.

Of note for this clonotype: Antigen unknown.

TCRdb recomputed calls from the 5' RACE reads with MiXCR, one row per CDR3 protein. The table has approximately 340,000 distinct CDR3 sequences, 10% to 15% seen once. The CDR3 is 13 amino acids. Trimming cost V 1 base and J 8 bases, with 8 bases left between them. In germline, CDR1 is LGHNA, CDR2 YSLEER. The sequence was obtained from a man younger than 35 who had mild COVID-19 (a few samples of this study predate the infection). Cell type and time point are not known. The source material was PBMCs or a T cell subset sorted from them (not recorded which). The rearrangement links TRBV4-3 to TRBJ1-4, with D possibly TRBD1 on 6 matching bases. For the CDR3, the DNA is TGCGCCAGCAGCCAAGGGCAGGGGGAAAAACTGTTTTTT. Translating gives CASSQGQGEKLFF.